Here is one T cell receptor beta chain with its context. V dropped 6 bases and J dropped 0 bases, with 18 bases sitting between them. Germline V CDR1 and CDR2: DFQATT, SNEGSKA (reference sequence). CDR3 length: 16 residues. The data belong to a study of blood T cells in healthy people across ages. The donors, healthy Caucasians from Russia, were aged about 6 to 95. PCR was performed a second time for roughly 7 to 11 cycles using a sample-barcoded 5' primer and a J-beta primer mix. A template-switch adaptor that had 12 random nucleotides put a tag on each cDNA molecule. TCRdb re-derived calls from the 5' RACE reads in MiXCR, one entry per CDR3 protein. The table has 730,000 or so distinct CDR3 sequences, approximately 43% seen once.

The source material was blood. The clonotype was recovered from a woman aged 55-75 years in good health. The J gene is TRBJ2-1, the V gene TRBV20-1; tentatively, D is TRBD1 (6 bases). The CDR3 region is CSATQRGLSSYNEQFF. DNA for the CDR3: TGCAGTGCCACCCAAAGGGGGTTGAGCTCCTACAATGAGCAGTTCTTC.